The present TCR beta chain was sequenced within a study of shared clonotypes between healthy human individuals. Looking at the study overall: The donors, a couple of women and three men, were aged 18 to 49.

General study findings and limits: Researchers found naive subsets generally carried larger estimated richness than memory subsets.

Across several immunoSEQ plates, the genomic DNA of each subset was split evenly. Here immunoSEQ multiplex PCR was the method, and the copy in TCRdb shows in-frame clones only, minus some. Of some 1.5 million clones in the sample, roughly 98% were seen once. Comment on this clone: Its matching antigen is unknown.

A CD45RA+ naive subset and a CD45RA-negative memory subset were split from CD4+ cells. The sample taken for sequencing was naive CD4+ T cells sorted from blood. Stated subset: CD45RA+ positively selected. This receptor was obtained from a man under 40 in good health.

The CDR3 here is CAISEFTAHRGRNTGELFF. The CDR3 DNA reads as TGTGCCATCAGTGAGTTCACCGCCCACAGGGGGAGGAACACCGGGGAGCTGTTTTTT. The V and J genes are TRBV10-3 and TRBJ2-2; 8 bases map to TRBD1. The CDR3 runs to 19 residues. The V and J ends lost 1 base and 1 base, in that order; junction bases with no gene match: 11. Per germline, CDR1 ENHRY and CDR2 SYGVKD.